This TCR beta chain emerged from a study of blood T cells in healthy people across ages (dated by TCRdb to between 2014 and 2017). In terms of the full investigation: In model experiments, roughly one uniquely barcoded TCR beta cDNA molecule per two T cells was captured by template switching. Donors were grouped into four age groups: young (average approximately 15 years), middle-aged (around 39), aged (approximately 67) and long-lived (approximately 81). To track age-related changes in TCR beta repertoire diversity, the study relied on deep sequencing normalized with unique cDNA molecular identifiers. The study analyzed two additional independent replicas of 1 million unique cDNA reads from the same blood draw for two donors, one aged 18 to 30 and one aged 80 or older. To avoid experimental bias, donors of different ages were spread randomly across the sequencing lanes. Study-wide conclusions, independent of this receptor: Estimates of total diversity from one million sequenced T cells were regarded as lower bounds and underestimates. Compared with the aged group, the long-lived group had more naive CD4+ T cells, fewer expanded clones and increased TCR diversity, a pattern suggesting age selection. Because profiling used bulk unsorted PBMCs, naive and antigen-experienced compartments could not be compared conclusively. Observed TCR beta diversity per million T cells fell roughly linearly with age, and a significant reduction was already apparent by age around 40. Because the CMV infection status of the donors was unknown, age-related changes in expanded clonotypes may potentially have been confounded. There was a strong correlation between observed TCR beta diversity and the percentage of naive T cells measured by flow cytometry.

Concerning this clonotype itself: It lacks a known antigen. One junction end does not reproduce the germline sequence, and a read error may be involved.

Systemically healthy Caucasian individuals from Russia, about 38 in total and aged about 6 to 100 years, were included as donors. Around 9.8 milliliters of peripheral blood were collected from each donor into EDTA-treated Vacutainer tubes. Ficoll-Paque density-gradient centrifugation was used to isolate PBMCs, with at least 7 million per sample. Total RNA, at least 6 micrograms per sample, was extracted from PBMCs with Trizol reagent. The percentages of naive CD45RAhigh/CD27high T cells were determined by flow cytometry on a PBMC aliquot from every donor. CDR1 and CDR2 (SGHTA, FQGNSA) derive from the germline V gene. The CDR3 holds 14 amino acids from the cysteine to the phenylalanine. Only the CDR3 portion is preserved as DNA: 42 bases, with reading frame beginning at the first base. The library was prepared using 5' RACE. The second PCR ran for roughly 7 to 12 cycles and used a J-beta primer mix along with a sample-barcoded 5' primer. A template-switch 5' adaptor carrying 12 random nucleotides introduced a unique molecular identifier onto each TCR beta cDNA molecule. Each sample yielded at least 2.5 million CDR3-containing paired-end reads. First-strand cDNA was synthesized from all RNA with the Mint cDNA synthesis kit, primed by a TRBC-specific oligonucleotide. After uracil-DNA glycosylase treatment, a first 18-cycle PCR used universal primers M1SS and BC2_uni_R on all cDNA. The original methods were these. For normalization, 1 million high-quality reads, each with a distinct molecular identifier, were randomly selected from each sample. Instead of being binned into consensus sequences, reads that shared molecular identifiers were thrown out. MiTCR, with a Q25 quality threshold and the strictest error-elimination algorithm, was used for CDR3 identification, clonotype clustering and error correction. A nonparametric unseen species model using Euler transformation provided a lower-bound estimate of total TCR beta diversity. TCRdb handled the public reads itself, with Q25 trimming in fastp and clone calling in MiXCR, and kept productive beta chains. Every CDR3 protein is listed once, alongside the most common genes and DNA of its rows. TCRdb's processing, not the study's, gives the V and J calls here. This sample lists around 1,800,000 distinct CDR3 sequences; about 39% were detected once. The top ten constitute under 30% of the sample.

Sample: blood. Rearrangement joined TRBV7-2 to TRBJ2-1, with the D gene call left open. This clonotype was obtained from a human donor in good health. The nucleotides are TGTGCCAGCAGCCCATGGATATCTCACAATAAGCAGTTCTTC. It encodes CASSPWISHNKQFF.